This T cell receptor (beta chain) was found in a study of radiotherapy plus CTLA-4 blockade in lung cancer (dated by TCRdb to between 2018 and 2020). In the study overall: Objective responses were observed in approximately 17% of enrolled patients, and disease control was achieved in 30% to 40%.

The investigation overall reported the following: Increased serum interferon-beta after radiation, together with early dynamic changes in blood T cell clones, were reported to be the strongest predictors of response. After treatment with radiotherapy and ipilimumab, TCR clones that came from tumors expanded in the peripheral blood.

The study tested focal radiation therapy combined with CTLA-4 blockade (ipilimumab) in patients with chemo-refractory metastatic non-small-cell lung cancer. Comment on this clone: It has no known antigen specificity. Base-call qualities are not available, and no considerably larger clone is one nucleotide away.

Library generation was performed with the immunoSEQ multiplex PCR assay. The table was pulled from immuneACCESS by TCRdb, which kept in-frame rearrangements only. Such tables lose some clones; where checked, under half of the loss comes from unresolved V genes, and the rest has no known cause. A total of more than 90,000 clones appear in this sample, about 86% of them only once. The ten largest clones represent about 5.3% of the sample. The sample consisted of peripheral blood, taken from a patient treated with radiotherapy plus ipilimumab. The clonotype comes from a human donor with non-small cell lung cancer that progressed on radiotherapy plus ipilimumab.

The DNA reads TGCGCCAGCAGTTCCCTAGACGGAGTTAGATCCGGGGAGCTGTTTTTT. This encodes CASSSLDGVRSGELFF. The chain links TRBV10-1 with TRBJ2-2, with no confident D gene call. Counted from cysteine to phenylalanine, this CDR3 has 16 amino acids. Here the CDR3 DNA is all that survives: 48 bases in frame from base 1. The germline V gene (reference sequence) supplies CDR1 WNHNN and CDR2 SYGVQD. V is clipped by 5 bases and J by 6 bases, and the sequence between their germline boundaries is 19 bases long.